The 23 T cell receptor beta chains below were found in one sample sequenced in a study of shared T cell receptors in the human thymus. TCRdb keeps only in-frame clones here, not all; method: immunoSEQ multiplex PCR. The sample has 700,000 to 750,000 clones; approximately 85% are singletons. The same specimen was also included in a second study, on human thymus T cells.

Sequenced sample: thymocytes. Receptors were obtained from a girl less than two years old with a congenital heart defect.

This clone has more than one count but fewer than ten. CDR3 region: CASSLTGGYTDTQYF. CDR3 sequence (DNA): TGTGCCAGCAGCTTAACGGGGGGGTACACAGATACGCAGTATTTT. The V gene is TRBV7-3, the J gene TRBJ2-3, with 7 bases fitting TRBD2. Germline CDR1 is SGHTA and CDR2 is FQGTGA. The CDR3 is 15 amino acids. V shed 0 bases and J 2 bases; nucleotides not matched to a gene: 2.

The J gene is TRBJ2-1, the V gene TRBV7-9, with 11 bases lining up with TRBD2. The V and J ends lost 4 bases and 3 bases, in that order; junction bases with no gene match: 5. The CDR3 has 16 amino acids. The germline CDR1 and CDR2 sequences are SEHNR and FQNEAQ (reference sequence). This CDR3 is CASSSRLAGHYNEQFF. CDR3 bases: TGTGCCAGCAGCTCCAGACTAGCGGGGCACTACAATGAGCAGTTCTTC.

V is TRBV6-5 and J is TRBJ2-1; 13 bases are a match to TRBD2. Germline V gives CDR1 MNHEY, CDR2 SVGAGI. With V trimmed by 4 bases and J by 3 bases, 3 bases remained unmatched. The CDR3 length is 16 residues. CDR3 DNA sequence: TGTGCCAGCAGTTTGACTAGCGGGGGGATCTACAATGAGCAGTTCTTC. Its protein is CASSLTSGGIYNEQFF.

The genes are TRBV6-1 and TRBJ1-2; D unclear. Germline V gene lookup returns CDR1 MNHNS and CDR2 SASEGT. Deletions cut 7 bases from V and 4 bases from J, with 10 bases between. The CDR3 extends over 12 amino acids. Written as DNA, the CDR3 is TGTGCCAGCATTGGTTCTACCTATGGCTACACCTTC. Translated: CASIGSTYGYTF.

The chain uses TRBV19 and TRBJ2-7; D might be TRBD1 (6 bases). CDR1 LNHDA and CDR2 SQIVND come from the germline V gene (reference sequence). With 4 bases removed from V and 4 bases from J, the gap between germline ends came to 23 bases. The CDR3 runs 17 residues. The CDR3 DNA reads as TGTGCCAGTAGTACCCACACTACAGGGAAGCGAGAGTACGAGCAGTACTTC. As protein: CASSTHTTGKREYEQYF. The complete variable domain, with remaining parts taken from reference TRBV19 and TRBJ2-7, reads DGGITQSPKYLFRKEGQNVTLSCEQNLNHDAMYWYRQDPGQGLRLIYYSQIVNDFQKGDIAEGYSVSREKKESFPLTVTSAQKNPTAFYLCASSTHTTGKREYEQYFGPGTRLTVT.

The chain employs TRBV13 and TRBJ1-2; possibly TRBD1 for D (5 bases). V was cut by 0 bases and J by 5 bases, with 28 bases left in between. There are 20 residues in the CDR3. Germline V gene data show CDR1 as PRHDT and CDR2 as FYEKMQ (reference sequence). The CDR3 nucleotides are TGTGCCAGCAGCTTAGGGGTGTGGAGGGCTCAAAGACAGTTCCCTTATGGCTACACCTTC. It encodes CASSLGVWRAQRQFPYGYTF.

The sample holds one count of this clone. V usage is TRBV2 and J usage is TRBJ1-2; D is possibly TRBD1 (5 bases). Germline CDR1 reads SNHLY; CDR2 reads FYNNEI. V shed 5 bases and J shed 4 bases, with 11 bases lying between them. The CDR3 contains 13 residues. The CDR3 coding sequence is TGTGCCAGCAGTTGGCAGGGCCCCTATGGCTACACCTTC. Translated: CASSWQGPYGYTF.

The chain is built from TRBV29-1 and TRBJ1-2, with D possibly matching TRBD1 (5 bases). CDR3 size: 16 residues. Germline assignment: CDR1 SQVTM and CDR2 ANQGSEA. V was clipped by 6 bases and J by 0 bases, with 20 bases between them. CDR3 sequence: CSVASGTGNPNYGYTF. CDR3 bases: TGCAGCGTAGCCAGTGGAACAGGAAACCCTAACTATGGCTACACCTTC. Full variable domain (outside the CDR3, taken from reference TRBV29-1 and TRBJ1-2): SAVISQKPSRDICQRGTSLTIQCQVDSQVTMMFWYRQQPGQSLTLIATANQGSEATYESGFVIDKFPISRPNLTFSTLTVSNMSPEDSSIYLCSVASGTGNPNYGYTFGSGTRLTVV.

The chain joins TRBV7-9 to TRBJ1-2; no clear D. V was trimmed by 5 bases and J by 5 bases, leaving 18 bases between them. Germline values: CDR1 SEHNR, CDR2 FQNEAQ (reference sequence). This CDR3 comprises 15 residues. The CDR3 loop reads CASSPGFTLPYGYTF. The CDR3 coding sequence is TGTGCCAGCAGCCCAGGTTTTACCCTTCCTTATGGCTACACCTTC.

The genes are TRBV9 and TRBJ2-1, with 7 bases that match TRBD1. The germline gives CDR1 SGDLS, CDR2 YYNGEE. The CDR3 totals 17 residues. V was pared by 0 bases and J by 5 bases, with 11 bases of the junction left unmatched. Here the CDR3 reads CASSVASATGTDNEQFF. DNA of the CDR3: TGTGCCAGCAGCGTAGCCTCAGCGACAGGGACAGACAATGAGCAGTTCTTC.

In DNA form, the CDR3 reads TGTGCCAGCAGCGATAGAATGTACCAAGAGACCCAGTACTTC. Protein: CASSDRMYQETQYF. The V gene is TRBV7-2, the J gene TRBJ2-5; D remains ambiguous. The CDR3 runs 14 residues. With 5 bases removed from V and 0 bases from J, the gap between germline ends came to 10 bases. Germline CDR1 reads SGHTA; CDR2 reads FQGNSA.

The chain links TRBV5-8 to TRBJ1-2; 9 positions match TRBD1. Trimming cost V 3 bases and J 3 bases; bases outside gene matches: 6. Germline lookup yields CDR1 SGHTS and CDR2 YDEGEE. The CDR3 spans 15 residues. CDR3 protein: CASSYLRTGDYGYTF. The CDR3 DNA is TGTGCCAGCAGCTACCTCAGGACAGGGGACTATGGCTACACCTTC.

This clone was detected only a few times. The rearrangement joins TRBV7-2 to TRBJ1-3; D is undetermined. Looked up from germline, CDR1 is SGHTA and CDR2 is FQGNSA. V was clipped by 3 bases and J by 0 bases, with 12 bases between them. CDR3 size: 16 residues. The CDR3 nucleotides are TGTGCCAGCAGCTTGCCCGTGAAGAGCTCTGGAAACACCATATATTTT. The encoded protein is CASSLPVKSSGNTIYF.

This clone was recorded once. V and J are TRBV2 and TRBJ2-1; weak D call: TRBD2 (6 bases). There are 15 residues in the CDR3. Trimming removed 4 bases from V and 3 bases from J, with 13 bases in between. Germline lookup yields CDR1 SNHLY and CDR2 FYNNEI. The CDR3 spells CASSVLGLYYNEQFF. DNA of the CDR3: TGTGCCAGCAGTGTTTTGGGACTTTACTACAATGAGCAGTTCTTC.

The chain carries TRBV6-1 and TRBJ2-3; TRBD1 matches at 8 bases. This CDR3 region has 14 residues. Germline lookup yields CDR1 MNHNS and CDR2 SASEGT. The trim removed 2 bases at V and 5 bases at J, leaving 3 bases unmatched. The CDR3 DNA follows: TGTGCCAGCAGTGAATTAGACAGGGGAGATACGCAGTATTTT. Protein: CASSELDRGDTQYF.

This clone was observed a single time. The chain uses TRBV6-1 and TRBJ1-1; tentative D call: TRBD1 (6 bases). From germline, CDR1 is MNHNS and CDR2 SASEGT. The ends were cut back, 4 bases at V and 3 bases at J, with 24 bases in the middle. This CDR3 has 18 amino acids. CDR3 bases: TGTGCCAGCAGTGCCCTCAACAGGGAGGGAAGAAAGGACACTGAAGCTTTCTTT. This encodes CASSALNREGRKDTEAFF.

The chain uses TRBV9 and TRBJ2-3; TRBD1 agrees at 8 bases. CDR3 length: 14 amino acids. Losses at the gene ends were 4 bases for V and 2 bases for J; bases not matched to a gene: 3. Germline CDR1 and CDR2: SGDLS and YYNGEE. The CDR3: CASSRTGFTDTQYF. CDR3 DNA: TGTGCCAGCAGCAGGACAGGGTTCACAGATACGCAGTATTTT.

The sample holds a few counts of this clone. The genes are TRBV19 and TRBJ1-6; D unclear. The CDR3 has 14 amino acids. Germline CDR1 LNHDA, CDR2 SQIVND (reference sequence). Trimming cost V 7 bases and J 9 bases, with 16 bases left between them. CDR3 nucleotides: TGTGCCAGTACCCCACTAGGGAGGACTTCACCCCTCCACTTT. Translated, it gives CASTPLGRTSPLHF.

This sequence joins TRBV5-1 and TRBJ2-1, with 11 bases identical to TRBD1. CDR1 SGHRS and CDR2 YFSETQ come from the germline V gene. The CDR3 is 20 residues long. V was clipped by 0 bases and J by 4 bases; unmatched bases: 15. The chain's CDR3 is CASSLVWDRGGEGFYNEQFF. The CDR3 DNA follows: TGCGCCAGCAGCTTGGTATGGGACAGGGGGGGTGAGGGATTTTACAATGAGCAGTTCTTC.

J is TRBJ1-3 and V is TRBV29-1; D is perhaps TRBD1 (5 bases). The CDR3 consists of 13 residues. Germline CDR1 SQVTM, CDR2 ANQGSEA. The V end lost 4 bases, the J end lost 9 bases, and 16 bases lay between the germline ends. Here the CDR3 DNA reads TGCAGCGTTGTGCGGTCCAGGGAAGGCACCATATATTTT. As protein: CSVVRSREGTIYF.

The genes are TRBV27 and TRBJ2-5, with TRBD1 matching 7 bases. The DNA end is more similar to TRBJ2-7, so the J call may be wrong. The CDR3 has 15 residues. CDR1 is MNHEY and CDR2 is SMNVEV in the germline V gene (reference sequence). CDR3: CASSFGTVGPYEQYF. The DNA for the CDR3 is TGTGCCAGCAGTTTCGGGACAGTCGGACCCTACGAGCAGTACTTC.

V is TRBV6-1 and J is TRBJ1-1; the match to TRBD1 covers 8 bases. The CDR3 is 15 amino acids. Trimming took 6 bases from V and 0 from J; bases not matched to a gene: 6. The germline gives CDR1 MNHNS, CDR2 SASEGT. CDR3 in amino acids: CASSMTGDLNTEAFF. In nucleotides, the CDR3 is TGTGCCAGCAGCATGACAGGGGATTTGAACACTGAAGCTTTCTTT.

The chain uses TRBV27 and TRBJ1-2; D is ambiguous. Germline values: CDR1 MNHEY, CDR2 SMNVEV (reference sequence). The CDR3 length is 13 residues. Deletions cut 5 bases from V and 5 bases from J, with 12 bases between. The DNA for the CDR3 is TGTGCCAGCAGTCGAGACACCTTATATGGCTACACCTTC. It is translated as CASSRDTLYGYTF.